This TCR beta chain was observed in a study of cytomegalovirus exposure and HLA in healthy donors. PCR employed 60 Vbeta and 13 Jbeta primers. This table comes from immunoSEQ multiplex PCR, and its TCRdb copy is limited to in-frame clones, with some not included. In the table there are approximately 150,000 clones, about three quarters of which are singletons. Study-level points and caveats: The CMV antigen specificity of a few CMV-associated chains was confirmed through in vitro analysis. Some segments of the V type, notably TRBV6-2 and TRBV6-3, were excluded as indistinguishable.

The germline gives CDR1 KGHSH, CDR2 LQKENI. This CDR3 is 14 amino acids long. V shed 2 bases and J shed 1 base, with 8 bases lying between them. This cohort consisted of healthy bone marrow donors. A note on this clone: No antigen is known for it.

The V gene is TRBV18, the J gene TRBJ1-1; possibly TRBD1 for D (5 bases). Specimen: PBMCs. The clonotype comes from a man between 18 and 29 years old in good health and CMV-seropositive. The CDR3 loop reads CASSPGGGNTEAFF. CDR3 in DNA: TGTGCCAGCTCACCAGGGGGAGGGAACACTGAAGCTTTCTTT. The complete variable domain, with remaining parts taken from reference TRBV18 and TRBJ1-1, reads NAGVMQNPRHLVRRRGQEARLRCSPMKGHSHVYWYRQLPEEGLKFMVYLQKENIIDESGMPKERFSAEFPKEGPSILRIQQVVRGDSAAYFCASSPGGGNTEAFFGQGTRLTVV.